This T cell receptor beta chain was captured in a study of OX40 agonist ivuxolimab in advanced cancers. Overall study: Dose-escalation subjects each had hepatocellular carcinoma, melanoma, renal cell or head and neck cancer. Study-wide results and limits: Near-lowest levels of clonal expansion characterized partial responders at 0.1-3.0 mg/kg.

Data came from immunoSEQ multiplex PCR; TCRdb stores just in-frame clones and leaves some out. In the table there are around 53,000 clones, approximately 93% of which are singletons. The CDR3 loop spans 15 amino acids. Regarding this clone: Its matching antigen is unknown.

The rearrangement links TRBV21-1 to TRBJ2-1. TRBV21-1 is shown as a pseudogene. Here the sequenced sample was CD4+ or CD8+ T cells sorted from blood, taken in a trial of the OX40 agonist ivuxolimab. The receptor comes from an adult with an advanced solid tumor such as melanoma, head and neck, liver or kidney cancer. Written as DNA, the CDR3 is TGTGCCAGCAGCAAACCCGGGACGCCCTACAATGAGCAGTTCTTC. It is translated as CASSKPGTPYNEQFF.